This TCR beta chain was retrieved from a study of graft-versus-host responses after intestinal transplantation. Study overall: Recipients were all induced with anti-thymocyte globulin, then given tacrolimus and steroids for 3 to 4 years.

CDR1 is LNHDA, CDR2 SQIVND, per germline (reference sequence). V dropped 0 bases and J dropped 1 base, with 13 bases sitting between them. This CDR3 is 17 amino acids long. Study findings and constraints: Detected in recipient marrow were GvH clones, some of which were first observed in ileum or blood. Early post-transplant HvG declines were associated with peak circulating GvH clone levels.

A remark on this clone: Its antigen is undetermined.

Libraries were prepared by immunoSEQ multiplex PCR; TCRdb keeps only in-frame clonotypes and omits some of them. This repertoire shows around 17,000 clones, 80% to 90% found once; its top ten account for approximately 5.6%. The chain has TRBV19 and TRBJ1-5; D uncertain. This clonotype originated in a human patient who received an intestinal transplant, so some T cells may come from the graft donor. Source: PBMCs, taken 110 days after intestinal transplant. CDR3 in amino acids: CASSIDRDKSSNQPQHF. The CDR3, as DNA: TGTGCCAGTAGTATAGATCGCGACAAATCGAGCAATCAGCCCCAGCATTTT. The full variable domain, completed using reference TRBV19 and TRBJ1-5, is DGGITQSPKYLFRKEGQNVTLSCEQNLNHDAMYWYRQDPGQGLRLIYYSQIVNDFQKGDIAEGYSVSREKKESFPLTVTSAQKNPTAFYLCASSIDRDKSSNQPQHFGDGTRLSIL.